This TCR beta chain was sequenced during a study of blood T cell repertoires in COVID-19 (dated by TCRdb to 2020 to 2022). Describing the broader study: Samples covering the acute and convalescent phases of COVID-19 were provided by collaborators in the United States, Italy and Spain. A de-identified subject ID, COVID-19 status, age in years and sex were almost always included in the sample metadata. The material from the prospective study consisted of cDNA or gDNA derived from T cells, B-cell-depleted T cells, or PBMCs. Deeply sampled blood TCRbeta repertoires from subjects exposed to, actively infected with, or recovered from COVID-19 were included in the dataset. Where HLA class I and class II types were available, the types were taken from metadata supplied by the sample provider, not from assay-based typing. The repertoires were made available in a free public database intended to serve as a resource for research on the immune response to SARS-CoV-2. The samples were drawn from two sources: the first 160 participants of the ongoing ImmuneRACE study, and 1,000 to 1,500 subjects contributed by 6 global collaborators.

Whole blood was collected in K2EDTA tubes by collaborating institutions according to the institutions' own protocols. Collaborator samples were shipped for TCRbeta analysis as frozen whole blood, isolated PBMCs, or DNA extracted from either sample type. General study outcomes and caveats: The quantity of clinical and demographic metadata differed by source and by participant and was supplied without curation.

TCRbeta CDR3 regions were amplified from genomic DNA by means of the immunoSEQ Assay, a bias-controlled multiplex PCR. The source study handled its data this way. Within the assay, amplification of reference gene primers was used to estimate how many nucleated cells each sample contained. To quantify the absolute abundance of each unique TCRbeta CDR3 rearrangement, sequence reads were collapsed and filtered. For each sample, productive Simpson clonality was calculated by taking the square root of Simpson's diversity index across productive rearrangements. In its TCRdb copy, this immuneACCESS table keeps in-frame sequences only and misses some clones. Where compared with another copy, unresolved V genes explain less than half of these, and the others have no known cause. That table is the source of V, J and clone size, and D and trimming were worked out from the DNA. Counted in this sample were fewer than 250,000 clones; almost 90% of them appeared once. The ten largest make up roughly 2.5% of the sample.

This clone has only a few counts. The specificity of this receptor is unknown. No base quality values were provided; no much bigger clone lies one nucleotide off. Inclusive of the bounding cysteine and phenylalanine, the CDR3 is 14 residues long. The sequence is cut down to CDR3 DNA, 42 bases in frame from base 1. The germline V gene supplies CDR1 MNHEY and CDR2 SVGAGI. The V end loses 2 bases and the J end loses 6 bases, and a stretch of 11 bases separates them. The chain links TRBV6-5 with TRBJ2-1; the D gene assignment is ambiguous. The sequenced sample consisted of peripheral blood. The TCR was taken from a woman aged 55-70 years with acute or convalescent COVID-19. The CDR3 reads as follows: CASSYRLSGNEQFF. The nucleotide sequence reads TGTGCCAGCAGTTACCGCTTGTCGGGCAATGAGCAGTTCTTC.